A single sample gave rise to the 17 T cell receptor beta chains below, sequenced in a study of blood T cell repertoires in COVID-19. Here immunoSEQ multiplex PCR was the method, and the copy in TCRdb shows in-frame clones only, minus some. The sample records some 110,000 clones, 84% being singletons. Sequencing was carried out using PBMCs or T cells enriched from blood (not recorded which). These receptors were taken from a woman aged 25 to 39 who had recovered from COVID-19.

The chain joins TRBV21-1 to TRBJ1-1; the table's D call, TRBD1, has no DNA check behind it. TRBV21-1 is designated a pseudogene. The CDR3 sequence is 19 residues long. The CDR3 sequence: CASSKNESGDRSLNTEAFF. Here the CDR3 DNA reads TGTGCCAGCAGCAAGAACGAATCTGGGGACAGATCATTGAACACTGAAGCTTTCTTT.

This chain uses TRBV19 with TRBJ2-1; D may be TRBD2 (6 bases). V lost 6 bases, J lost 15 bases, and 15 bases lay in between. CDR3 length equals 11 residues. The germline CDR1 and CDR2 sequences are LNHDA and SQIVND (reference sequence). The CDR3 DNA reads TGTGCCAGTAGCCACCGGGACTTCCCGTTCTTC. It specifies CASSHRDFPFF.

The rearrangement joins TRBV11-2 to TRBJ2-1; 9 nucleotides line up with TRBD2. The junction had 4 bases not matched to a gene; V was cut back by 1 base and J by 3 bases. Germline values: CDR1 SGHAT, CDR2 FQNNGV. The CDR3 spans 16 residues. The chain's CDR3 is CASSLAGTSYYNEQFF. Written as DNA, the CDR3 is TGTGCCAGCAGCTTAGCCGGGACTAGCTACTACAATGAGCAGTTCTTC.

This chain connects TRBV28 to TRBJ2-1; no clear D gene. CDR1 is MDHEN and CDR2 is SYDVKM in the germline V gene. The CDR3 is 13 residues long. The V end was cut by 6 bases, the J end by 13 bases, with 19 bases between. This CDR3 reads CASRATHWAVQFF. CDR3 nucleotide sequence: TGTGCCAGCAGGGCTACACATTGGGCAGTCCAGTTCTTC.

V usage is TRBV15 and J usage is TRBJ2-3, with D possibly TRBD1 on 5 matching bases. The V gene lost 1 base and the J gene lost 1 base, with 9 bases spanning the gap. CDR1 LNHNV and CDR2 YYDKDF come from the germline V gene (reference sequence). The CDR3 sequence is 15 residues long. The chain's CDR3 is CATSRVGQGTDTQYF. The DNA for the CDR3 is TGTGCCACCAGCAGAGTGGGGCAGGGCACAGATACGCAGTATTTT.

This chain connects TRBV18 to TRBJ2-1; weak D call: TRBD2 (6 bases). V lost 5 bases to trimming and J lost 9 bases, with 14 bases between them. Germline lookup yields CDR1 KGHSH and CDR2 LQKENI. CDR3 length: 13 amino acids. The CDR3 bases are TGTGCCAGCTCAAGGGTCGGGACTTTTGAGCAGTTCTTC. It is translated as CASSRVGTFEQFF.

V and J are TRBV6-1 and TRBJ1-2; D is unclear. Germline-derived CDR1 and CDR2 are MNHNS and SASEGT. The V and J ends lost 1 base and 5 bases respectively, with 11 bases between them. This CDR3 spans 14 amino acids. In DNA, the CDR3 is TGTGCCAGCAGTGAAGGAGCGGGTTGGTATGGCTACACCTTC. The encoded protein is CASSEGAGWYGYTF.

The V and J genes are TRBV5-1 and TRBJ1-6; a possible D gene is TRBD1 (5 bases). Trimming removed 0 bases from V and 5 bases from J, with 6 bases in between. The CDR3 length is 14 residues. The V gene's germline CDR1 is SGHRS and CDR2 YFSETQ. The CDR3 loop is CASSLGGDNSPLHF. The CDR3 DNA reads TGCGCCAGCAGCTTGGGGGGGGATAATTCACCCCTCCACTTT.

This CDR3 reads CASSLGQGTEETQYF. DNA for the CDR3: TGTGCCAGCAGCTTAGGACAGGGGACGGAAGAGACCCAGTACTTC. The chain has TRBV13 and TRBJ2-5; TRBD1 aligns across 7 bases. V lost 0 bases, J lost 3 bases, and 4 bases stayed unmatched. Germline lookup yields CDR1 PRHDT and CDR2 FYEKMQ (reference sequence). The CDR3 has 15 amino acids.

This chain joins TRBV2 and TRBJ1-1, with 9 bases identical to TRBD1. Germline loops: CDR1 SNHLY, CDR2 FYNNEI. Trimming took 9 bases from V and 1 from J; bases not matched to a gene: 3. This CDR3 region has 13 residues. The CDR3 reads CARDRGRNTEAFF. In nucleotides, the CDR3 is TGTGCCAGGGACAGGGGAAGGAACACTGAAGCTTTCTTT.

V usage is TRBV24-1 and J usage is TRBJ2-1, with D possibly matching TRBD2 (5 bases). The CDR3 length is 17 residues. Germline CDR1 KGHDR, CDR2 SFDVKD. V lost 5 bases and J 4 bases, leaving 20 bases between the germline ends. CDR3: CATSASDFSGWYNEQFF. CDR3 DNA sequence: TGTGCCACCAGTGCCTCTGACTTCAGCGGTTGGTACAATGAGCAGTTCTTC.

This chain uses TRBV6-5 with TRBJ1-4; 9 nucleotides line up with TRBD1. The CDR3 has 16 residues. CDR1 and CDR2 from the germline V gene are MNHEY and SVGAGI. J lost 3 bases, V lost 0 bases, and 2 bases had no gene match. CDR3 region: CASSYSRTGANEKLFF. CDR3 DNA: TGTGCCAGCAGTTACTCCCGGACAGGGGCTAATGAAAAACTGTTTTTT.

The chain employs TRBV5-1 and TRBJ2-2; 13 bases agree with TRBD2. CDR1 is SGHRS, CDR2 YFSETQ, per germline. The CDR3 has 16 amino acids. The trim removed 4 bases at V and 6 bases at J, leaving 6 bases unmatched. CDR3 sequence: CASSPRTSGSAGELFF. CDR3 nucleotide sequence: TGCGCCAGCAGCCCTAGGACTAGCGGGAGCGCCGGGGAGCTGTTTTTT.

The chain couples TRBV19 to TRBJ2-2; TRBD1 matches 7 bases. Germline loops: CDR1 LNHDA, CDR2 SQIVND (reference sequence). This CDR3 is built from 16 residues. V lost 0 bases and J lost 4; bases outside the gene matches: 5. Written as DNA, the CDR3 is TGTGCCAGTAGTATAGATCGACAGGGTGGCACCGGGGAGCTGTTTTTT. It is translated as CASSIDRQGGTGELFF.

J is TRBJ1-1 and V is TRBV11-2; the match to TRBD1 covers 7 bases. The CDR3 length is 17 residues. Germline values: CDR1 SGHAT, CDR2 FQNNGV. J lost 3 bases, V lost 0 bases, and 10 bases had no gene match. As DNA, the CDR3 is TGTGCCAGCAGCTTAGAAGGGGGCGCGGTTGTGGACACTGAAGCTTTCTTT. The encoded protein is CASSLEGGAVVDTEAFF. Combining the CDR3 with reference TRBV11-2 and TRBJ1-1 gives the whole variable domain EAGVAQSPRYKIIEKRQSVAFWCNPISGHATLYWYQQILGQGPKLLIQFQNNGVVDDSQLPKDRFSAERLKGVDSTLKIQPAKLEDSAVYLCASSLEGGAVVDTEAFFGQGTRLTVV.

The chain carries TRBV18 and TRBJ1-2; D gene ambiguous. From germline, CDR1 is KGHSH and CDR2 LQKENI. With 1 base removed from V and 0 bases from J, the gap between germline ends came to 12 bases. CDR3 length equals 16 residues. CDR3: CASSPRGFGANYGYTF. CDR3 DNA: TGTGCCAGCTCACCACGAGGGTTCGGCGCTAACTATGGCTACACCTTC.

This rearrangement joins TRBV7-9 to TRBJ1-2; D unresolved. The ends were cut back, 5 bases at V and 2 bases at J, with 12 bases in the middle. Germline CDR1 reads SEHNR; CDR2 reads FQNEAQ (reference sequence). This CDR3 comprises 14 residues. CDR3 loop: CASSRDGSNYGYTF. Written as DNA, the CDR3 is TGTGCCAGCAGCCGCGACGGGTCGAACTATGGCTACACCTTC.